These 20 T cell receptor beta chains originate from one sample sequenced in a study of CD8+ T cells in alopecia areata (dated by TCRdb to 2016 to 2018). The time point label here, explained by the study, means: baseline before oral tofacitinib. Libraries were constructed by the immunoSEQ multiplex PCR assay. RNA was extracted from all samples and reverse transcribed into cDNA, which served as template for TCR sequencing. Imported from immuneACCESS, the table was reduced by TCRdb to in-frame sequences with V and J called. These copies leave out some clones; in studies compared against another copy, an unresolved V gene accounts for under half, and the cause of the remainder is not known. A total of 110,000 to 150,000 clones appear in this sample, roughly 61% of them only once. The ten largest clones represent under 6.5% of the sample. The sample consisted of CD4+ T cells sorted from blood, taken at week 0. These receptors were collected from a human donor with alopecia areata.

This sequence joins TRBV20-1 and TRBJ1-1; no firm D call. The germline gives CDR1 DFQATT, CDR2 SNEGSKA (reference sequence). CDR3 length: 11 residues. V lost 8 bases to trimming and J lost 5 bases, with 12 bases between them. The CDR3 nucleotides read TGCAGTCCCCTCGGATGGACTGAAGCTTTCTTT. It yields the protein CSPLGWTEAFF.

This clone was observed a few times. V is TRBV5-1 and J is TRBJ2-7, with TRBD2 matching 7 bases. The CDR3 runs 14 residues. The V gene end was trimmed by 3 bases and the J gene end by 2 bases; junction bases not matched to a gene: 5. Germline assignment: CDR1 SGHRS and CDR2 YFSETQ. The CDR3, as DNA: TGCGCCAGCAGCTCCGGGGACTACGCCTACGAGCAGTACTTC. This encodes CASSSGDYAYEQYF.

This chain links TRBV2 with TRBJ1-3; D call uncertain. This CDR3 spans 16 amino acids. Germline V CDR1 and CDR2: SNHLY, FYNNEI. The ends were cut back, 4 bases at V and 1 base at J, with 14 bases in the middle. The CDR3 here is CASSVHGVPSGNTIYF. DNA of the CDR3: TGTGCCAGCAGTGTTCACGGGGTTCCGTCTGGAAACACCATATATTTT. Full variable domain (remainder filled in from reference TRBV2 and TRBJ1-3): EPEVTQTPSHQVTQMGQEVILRCVPISNHLYFYWYRQILGQKVEFLVSFYNNEISEKSEIFDDQFSVERPDGSNFTLKIRSTKLEDSAMYFCASSVHGVPSGNTIYFGEGSWLTVV.

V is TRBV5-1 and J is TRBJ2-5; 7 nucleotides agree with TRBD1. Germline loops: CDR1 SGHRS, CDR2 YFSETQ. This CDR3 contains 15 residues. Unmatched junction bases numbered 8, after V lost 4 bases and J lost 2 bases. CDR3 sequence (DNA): TGCGCCAGCAGCGTACGACAGGGCCCACAAGAGACCCAGTACTTC. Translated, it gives CASSVRQGPQETQYF.

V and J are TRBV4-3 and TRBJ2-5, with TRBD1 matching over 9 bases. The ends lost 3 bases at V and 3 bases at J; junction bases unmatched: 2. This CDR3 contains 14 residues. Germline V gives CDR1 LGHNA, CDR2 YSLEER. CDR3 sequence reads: CASSQGQGEETQYF. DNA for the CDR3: TGCGCCAGCAGCCAGGGACAGGGTGAAGAGACCCAGTACTTC.

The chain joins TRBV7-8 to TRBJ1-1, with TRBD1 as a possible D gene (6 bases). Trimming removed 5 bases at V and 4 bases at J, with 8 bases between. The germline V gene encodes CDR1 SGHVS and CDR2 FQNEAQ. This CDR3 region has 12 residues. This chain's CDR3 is CASSAGVTEAFF. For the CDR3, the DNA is TGTGCCAGCAGCGCAGGGGTCACTGAAGCTTTCTTT. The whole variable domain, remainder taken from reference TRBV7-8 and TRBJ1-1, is GAGVSQSPRYKVAKRGQDVALRCDPISGHVSLFWYQQALGQGPEFLTYFQNEAQLDKSGLPSDRFFAERPEGSVSTLKIQRTQQEDSAVYLCASSAGVTEAFFGQGTRLTVV.

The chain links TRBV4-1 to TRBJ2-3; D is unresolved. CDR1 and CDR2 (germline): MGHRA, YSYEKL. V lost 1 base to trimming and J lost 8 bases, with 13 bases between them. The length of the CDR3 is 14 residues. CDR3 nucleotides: TGCGCCAGCAGCCAAGGGCCCGGAGATCGTACGCAGTATTTT. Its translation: CASSQGPGDRTQYF.

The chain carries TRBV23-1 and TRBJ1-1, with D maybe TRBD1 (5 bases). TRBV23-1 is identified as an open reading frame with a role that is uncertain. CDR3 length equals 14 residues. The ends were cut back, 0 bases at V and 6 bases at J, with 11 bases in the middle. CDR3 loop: CASSQSGPGPEAFF. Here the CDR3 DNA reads TGCGCCAGCAGTCAATCGGGTCCGGGACCTGAAGCTTTCTTT.

CDR3 nucleotides: TGTGCCACCAGCAGAGATCTCTCAAGCGAAGAGACCCAGTACTTC. It translates to CATSRDLSSEETQYF. The rearrangement joins TRBV15 to TRBJ2-5; D is undetermined. Germline values: CDR1 LNHNV, CDR2 YYDKDF (reference sequence). CDR3 length equals 15 residues. V was cut by 0 bases and J by 3 bases, with 11 bases left in between.

The CDR3, as DNA: TGTGCCAGCAGTAGAGAGACAGGGTGGGGAGAGACCCAGTACTTC. Its protein product is CASSRETGWGETQYF. The rearrangement links TRBV2 to TRBJ2-5, with 7 bases aligning to TRBD1. This CDR3 contains 15 residues. J was trimmed by 4 bases and V by 5 bases; bases with no gene match: 10. The germline gives CDR1 SNHLY, CDR2 FYNNEI.

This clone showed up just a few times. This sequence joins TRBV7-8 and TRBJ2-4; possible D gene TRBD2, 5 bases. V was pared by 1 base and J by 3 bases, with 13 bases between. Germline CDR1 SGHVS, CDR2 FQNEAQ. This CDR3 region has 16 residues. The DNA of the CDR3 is TGTGCCAGCAGCTTAGTGTCGGGGTCGGTCAAAAACATTCAGTACTTC. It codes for CASSLVSGSVKNIQYF. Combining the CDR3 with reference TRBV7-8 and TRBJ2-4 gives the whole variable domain GAGVSQSPRYKVAKRGQDVALRCDPISGHVSLFWYQQALGQGPEFLTYFQNEAQLDKSGLPSDRFFAERPEGSVSTLKIQRTQQEDSAVYLCASSLVSGSVKNIQYFGAGTRLSVL.

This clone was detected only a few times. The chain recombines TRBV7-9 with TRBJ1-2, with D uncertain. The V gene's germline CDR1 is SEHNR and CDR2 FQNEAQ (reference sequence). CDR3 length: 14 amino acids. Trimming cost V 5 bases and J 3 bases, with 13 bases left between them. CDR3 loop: CASSPRVSYYGYTF. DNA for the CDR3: TGTGCCAGCAGCCCCCGGGTCAGCTACTATGGCTACACCTTC.

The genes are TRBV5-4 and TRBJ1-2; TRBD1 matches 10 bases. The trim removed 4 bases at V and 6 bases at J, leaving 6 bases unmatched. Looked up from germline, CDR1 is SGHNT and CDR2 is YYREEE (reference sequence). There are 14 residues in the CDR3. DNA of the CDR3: TGTGCCAGCAGCCAGGGACAGGGGAGGAATGGCTACACCTTC. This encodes CASSQGQGRNGYTF.

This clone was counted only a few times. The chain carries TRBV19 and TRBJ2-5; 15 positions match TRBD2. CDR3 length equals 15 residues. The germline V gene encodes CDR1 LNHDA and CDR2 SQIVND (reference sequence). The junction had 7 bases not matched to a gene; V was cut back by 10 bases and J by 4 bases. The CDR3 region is CATRTSGGARETQYF. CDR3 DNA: TGTGCCACCAGGACTAGCGGGGGGGCGAGAGAGACCCAGTACTTC. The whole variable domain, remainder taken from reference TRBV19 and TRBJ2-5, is DGGITQSPKYLFRKEGQNVTLSCEQNLNHDAMYWYRQDPGQGLRLIYYSQIVNDFQKGDIAEGYSVSREKKESFPLTVTSAQKNPTAFYLCATRTSGGARETQYFGPGTRLLVL.

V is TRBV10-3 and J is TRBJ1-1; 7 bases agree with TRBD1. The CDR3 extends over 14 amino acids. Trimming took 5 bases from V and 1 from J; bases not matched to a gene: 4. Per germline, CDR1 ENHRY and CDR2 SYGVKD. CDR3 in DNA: TGTGCCATCAGTCGGACAGGCCAGAACACTGAAGCTTTCTTT. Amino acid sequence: CAISRTGQNTEAFF.

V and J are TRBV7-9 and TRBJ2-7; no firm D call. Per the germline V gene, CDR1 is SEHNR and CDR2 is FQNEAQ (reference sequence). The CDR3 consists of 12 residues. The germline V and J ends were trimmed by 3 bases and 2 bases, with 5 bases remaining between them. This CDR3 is CASSFLTYEQYF. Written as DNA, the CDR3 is TGTGCCAGCAGCTTCCTCACCTACGAGCAGTACTTC.

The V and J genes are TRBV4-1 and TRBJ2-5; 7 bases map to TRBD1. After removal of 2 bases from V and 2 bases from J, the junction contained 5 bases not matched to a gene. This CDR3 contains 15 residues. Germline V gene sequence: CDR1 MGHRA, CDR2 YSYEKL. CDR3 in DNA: TGCGCCAGCAGCCAACCTGACAGGGAGCAAGAGACCCAGTACTTC. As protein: CASSQPDREQETQYF.

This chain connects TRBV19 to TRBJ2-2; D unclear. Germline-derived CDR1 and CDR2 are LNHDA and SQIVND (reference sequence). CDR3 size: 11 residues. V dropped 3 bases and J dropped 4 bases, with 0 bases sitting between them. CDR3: CASSITGELFF. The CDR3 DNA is TGTGCCAGTAGTATCACCGGGGAGCTGTTTTTT.

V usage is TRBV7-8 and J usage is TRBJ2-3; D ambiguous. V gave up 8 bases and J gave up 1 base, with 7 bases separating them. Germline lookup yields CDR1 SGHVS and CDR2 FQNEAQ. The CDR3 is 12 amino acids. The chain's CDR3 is CASGVGTDTQYF. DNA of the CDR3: TGTGCCAGCGGGGTGGGCACAGATACGCAGTATTTT.

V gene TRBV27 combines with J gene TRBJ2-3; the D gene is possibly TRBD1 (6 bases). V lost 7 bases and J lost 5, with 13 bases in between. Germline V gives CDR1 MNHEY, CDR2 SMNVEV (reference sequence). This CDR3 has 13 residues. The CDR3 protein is CASNSGVEDTQYF. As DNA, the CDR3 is TGTGCCAGCAACTCAGGGGTGGAAGATACGCAGTATTTT.